This T cell receptor (beta chain) was identified during a study of identical twins. MiXCR was run by TCRdb on the 5' RACE reads, yielding one entry per CDR3 protein. The sample contains 690,000 or so distinct CDR3 sequences, around 8.3% of which appear only once. The CDR3 is made up of 12 amino acids. The V gene lost 0 bases and the J gene lost 7 bases, with 10 bases spanning the gap. Germline values: CDR1 DFQATT, CDR2 SNEGSKA (reference sequence). Turning to this clonotype: Its cognate antigen is unknown.

Study outcomes and limitations: Where out-of-frame alpha sequences were twin-shared, they showed excess low generation probability. The authors noted that invariant MAIT and iNKT cells could partly confound zero-insertion analyses. Cross-sectional statistical analysis, not tracking of the same donors, underpinned the conclusions.

The same data also contributed to another study, on yellow fever vaccine responses in identical twins.

The chain joins TRBV20-1 to TRBJ2-7, with TRBD2 as a possible D gene (5 bases). This clonotype was obtained from a woman between 18 and 29 years old in good health. Sequenced sample: PBMCs. As DNA, the CDR3 is TGCAGTGCTAGAGAAAAAACTAGGGAGCAGTACTTC. Translated: CSAREKTREQYF.